This passage covers 27 T cell receptor beta chains from one sample sequenced in a study of response to subunit inactivated influenza vaccine. Using its own MiXCR run on the RT-PCR reads, TCRdb lists one record per CDR3 protein. The sample records around 200,000 distinct CDR3 sequences, around 9.2% being singletons. The sequencing used non-naive T cells sorted from PBMCs, collected on the day of vaccination. The receptor set was obtained from a man aged 50-59 years who received an inactivated influenza vaccine.

This clonotype was observed a few times. The rearrangement links TRBV7-9 to TRBJ1-5; weak D call: TRBD1 (6 bases). The germline V and J ends were trimmed by 5 bases and 0 bases, with 11 bases remaining between them. The CDR3 runs 15 residues. CDR1 SEHNR and CDR2 FQNEAQ come from the germline V gene (reference sequence). CDR3 region: CASSLAGDSNQPQHF. The CDR3 region has the DNA TGTGCCAGCAGCCTCGCAGGGGATAGCAATCAGCCCCAGCATTTT.

In its sample, this clonotype was seen a few times. The J gene is TRBJ2-7, the V gene TRBV6-1; 8 bases line up with TRBD2. The V and J ends lost 6 bases and 5 bases, in that order; junction bases with no gene match: 12. CDR3 length: 15 amino acids. Germline assignment: CDR1 MNHNS and CDR2 SASEGT. The CDR3 region has the DNA TGTGCCAGCAGGAACCTCCGGGCGGGGGGCAACGAGCAGTACTTC. It specifies CASRNLRAGGNEQYF.

This clonotype was observed a few times. The chain employs TRBV28 and TRBJ2-7; TRBD2 might be the D (5 bases). The CDR3 totals 12 residues. With 8 bases removed from V and 7 bases from J, the gap between germline ends came to 15 bases. CDR1 and CDR2 (germline): MDHEN, SYDVKM. CDR3 loop: CASRGPLREQYF. For the CDR3, the DNA is TGTGCCAGCCGGGGTCCCCTACGAGAGCAGTACTTC.

The rearrangement uses TRBV5-6 and TRBJ2-7, with 7 nucleotides matching TRBD1. With V trimmed by 6 bases and J by 2 bases, 8 bases remained unmatched. The CDR3 is 14 residues long. The germline V gene encodes CDR1 SGHDT and CDR2 YYEEEE. The CDR3 sequence: CASNRITGAYEQYF. The CDR3 coding sequence is TGTGCCAGCAACAGAATTACAGGGGCCTACGAGCAGTACTTC.

This clonotype was detected many times. V and J are TRBV12-3 or TRBV12-4 and TRBJ1-1; possibly TRBD1 for D (5 bases). This CDR3 is built from 14 residues. Trimming left V 1 base short and J 1 base short, with 7 bases between. The CDR3 reads CASSLGQTNTEAFF. Written as DNA, the CDR3 is TGTGCCAGCAGTTTAGGACAGACGAACACTGAAGCTTTCTTT.

This clonotype was seen a handful of times. The chain combines TRBV7-9 with TRBJ1-1; unclear D gene. Germline V gene data show CDR1 as SEHNR and CDR2 as FQNEAQ (reference sequence). Trimming removed 1 base from V and 11 bases from J, with 17 bases in between. CDR3 length: 14 amino acids. CDR3 loop: CASSLEARLTWAFF. CDR3 nucleotide sequence: TGTGCCAGCAGCTTAGAGGCACGTCTTACTTGGGCTTTCTTT.

Many counts were recorded for this clonotype. The genes are TRBV5-5 and TRBJ2-1; 11 bases agree with TRBD2. CDR3 length equals 16 residues. Per the germline V gene, CDR1 is SGHKS and CDR2 is YYEKEE (reference sequence). V lost 4 bases and J lost 5; bases outside the gene matches: 8. This CDR3 reads CASSRYTSGGNNEQFF. CDR3 nucleotides: TGTGCCAGCAGCCGGTATACTAGCGGGGGTAACAATGAGCAGTTCTTC.

This clonotype showed up just a few times. This rearrangement joins TRBV10-2 to TRBJ2-1, with 8 bases lining up with TRBD2. Germline CDR1 reads WSHSY; CDR2 reads SAAADI. V trimming: 8 bases; J trimming: 10 bases; junction bases outside the gene matches: 13. This CDR3 is built from 14 residues. CDR3: CASGGGTRRSEQFF. CDR3 DNA: TGCGCCAGCGGAGGCGGGACTAGACGCAGCGAGCAGTTCTTC.

The chain recombines TRBV6-1 with TRBJ2-7, with TRBD2 as a possible D gene (7 bases). Looked up from germline, CDR1 is MNHNS and CDR2 is SASEGT. The CDR3 loop spans 13 amino acids. V was cut by 6 bases and J by 9 bases, with 18 bases left in between. This chain's CDR3 is CASRAGARLVQYF. CDR3 in DNA: TGTGCCAGCAGGGCGGGGGCCCGGCTTGTGCAGTACTTC.

The V gene is TRBV7-2, the J gene TRBJ2-3; D might be TRBD2 (6 bases). This CDR3 is 13 amino acids long. The germline gives CDR1 SGHTA, CDR2 FQGNSA. V was pared by 5 bases and J by 10 bases, with 16 bases between. DNA for the CDR3: TGTGCCAGCAGCCCGTCCATGGGACTGGCGCAGTATTTT. Protein product: CASSPSMGLAQYF.

This clonotype was detected only a few times. The CDR3 reads CASSFQRTGDVYEQYF. CDR3 nucleotide sequence: TGTGCCAGCAGTTTTCAGAGGACAGGAGATGTCTACGAGCAGTACTTC. The gene calls are TRBV28 and TRBJ2-7; TRBD1 aligns across 7 bases. Germline CDR1 reads MDHEN; CDR2 reads SYDVKM. V dropped 3 bases and J dropped 3; count of bases not matched to a gene: 11. This CDR3 comprises 16 residues.

The table lists this clonotype with a few counts. The rearrangement joins TRBV29-1 to TRBJ2-5; 8 nucleotides agree with TRBD1. CDR3 size: 13 residues. Germline assignment: CDR1 SQVTM and CDR2 ANQGSEA. V dropped 8 bases and J dropped 5; count of bases not matched to a gene: 10. CDR3 DNA sequence: TGCAGCTTCACCCAGGGGGCGCGGGAGACCCAGTACTTC. Protein product: CSFTQGARETQYF.

The V and J genes are TRBV14 and TRBJ2-3, with D perhaps matching TRBD1 (5 bases). Germline CDR1 reads SGHDN; CDR2 reads FVKESK. The CDR3 runs 17 residues. V gave up 0 bases and J gave up 6 bases, with 19 bases separating them. The CDR3 sequence is CASSQDRQRLVVDTQYF. The DNA for the CDR3 is TGTGCCAGCAGCCAAGATCGACAGAGGCTTGTTGTGGATACGCAGTATTTT.

This clonotype turned up a few times. The gene calls are TRBV2 and TRBJ2-1; possible D gene TRBD1, 6 bases. With 5 bases removed from V and 5 bases from J, the gap between germline ends came to 10 bases. Germline CDR1 reads SNHLY; CDR2 reads FYNNEI. The CDR3 runs to 13 residues. The CDR3: CASSTTGNNEQFF. In nucleotides, the CDR3 is TGTGCCAGCAGTACGACAGGTAACAATGAGCAGTTCTTC. The whole variable domain, remainder taken from reference TRBV2 and TRBJ2-1, is EPEVTQTPSHQVTQMGQEVILRCVPISNHLYFYWYRQILGQKVEFLVSFYNNEISEKSEIFDDQFSVERPDGSNFTLKIRSTKLEDSAMYFCASSTTGNNEQFFGPGTRLTVL.

This clonotype was found many times. The rearrangement links TRBV7-2 to TRBJ1-1, with 11 nucleotides matching TRBD1. Germline V gives CDR1 SGHTA, CDR2 FQGNSA. CDR3 length equals 14 residues. With 8 bases clipped from V and 7 bases from J, the junction kept 9 bases outside the gene matches. The CDR3: CASVRDRGSGEAFF. The CDR3 coding sequence is TGTGCCAGCGTACGGGACAGGGGGTCGGGTGAAGCTTTCTTT.

The chain combines TRBV9 with TRBJ2-1; D assignment may be TRBD1 or TRBD2 (5 bases each). Germline lookup yields CDR1 SGDLS and CDR2 YYNGEE. The CDR3 length is 15 residues. V gave up 2 bases and J gave up 0 bases, with 9 bases separating them. For the CDR3, the DNA is TGTGCCAGCAGCGTTGGGGGATACTCCTACAATGAGCAGTTCTTC. Its protein product is CASSVGGYSYNEQFF.

The chain employs TRBV5-1 and TRBJ1-1; TRBD1 is a possible D gene (5 bases). Germline assignment: CDR1 SGHRS and CDR2 YFSETQ. The V and J ends lost 2 bases and 11 bases respectively, with 13 bases between them. This CDR3 is built from 12 residues. The CDR3 loop reads CASSLGLGDAFF. The CDR3 bases are TGCGCCAGCAGCTTAGGTTTGGGGGACGCTTTCTTT.

This clonotype was detected many times. V and J are TRBV12-3 or TRBV12-4 and TRBJ2-2; tentative D call: TRBD1 (5 bases). The CDR3 runs 15 residues. The V end lost 3 bases, the J end lost 1 base, and 9 bases lay between the germline ends. CDR3 nucleotides: TGTGCCAGCAGTTTCCGGCAGGGGAACACCGGGGAGCTGTTTTTT. This translates into CASSFRQGNTGELFF.

This clonotype was seen a few times. The V call is TRBV11-2, the J call TRBJ2-7, with D hard to call. CDR3 length: 14 amino acids. The V end lost 2 bases, the J end lost 0 bases, and 8 bases lay between the germline ends. Germline CDR1 reads SGHAT; CDR2 reads FQNNGV. In DNA form, the CDR3 reads TGTGCCAGCAGCTTAAGGAGTACCTCCTACGAGCAGTACTTC. Its translation is CASSLRSTSYEQYF.

This clonotype appeared a few times. The V and J genes are TRBV20-1 and TRBJ2-7; 12 nucleotides match TRBD1. The V segment lost 6 bases and the J segment 0 bases; nucleotides outside the gene matches: 6. Per germline, CDR1 DFQATT and CDR2 SNEGSKA (reference sequence). This CDR3 comprises 15 residues. The CDR3 here is CSAAGTGGASYEQYF. For the CDR3, the DNA is TGCAGTGCGGCCGGGACAGGGGGCGCCTCCTACGAGCAGTACTTC.

The table lists this clonotype with many counts. The chain recombines TRBV5-1 with TRBJ2-7; either TRBD1 or TRBD2 may fit D (6 bases each). In germline, CDR1 is SGHRS, CDR2 YFSETQ. The CDR3 consists of 17 residues. V was trimmed by 0 bases and J by 5 bases, leaving 21 bases between them. The CDR3, as DNA: TGCGCCAGCAGCTTGGTTTCGGGGGCGGGCAGCTACGACGAGCAGTACTTC. Its protein is CASSLVSGAGSYDEQYF.

The chain combines TRBV10-2 with TRBJ1-1; tentative D call: TRBD1 (5 bases). The V end was cut by 2 bases, the J end by 4 bases, with 14 bases between. The germline gives CDR1 WSHSY, CDR2 SAAADI. CDR3 length equals 15 residues. In DNA form, the CDR3 reads TGCGCCAGCAGTGAGAGTGGGGGGATTGGCACTGAAGCTTTCTTT. Translating gives CASSESGGIGTEAFF.

This clonotype was recorded at least ten times. The chain carries TRBV5-1 and TRBJ2-7; TRBD2 agrees at 11 bases. Unmatched junction bases numbered 6, after V lost 0 bases and J lost 13 bases. The CDR3 contains 13 residues. CDR1 is SGHRS and CDR2 is YFSETQ in the germline V gene. The CDR3 DNA reads TGCGCCAGCAGCTTGGGATCTGGGACTAGCGGTTACTTC. It encodes CASSLGSGTSGYF.

This clonotype appeared many times. This sequence joins TRBV7-9 and TRBJ1-1; weak D call: TRBD1 (6 bases). The CDR3 extends over 12 amino acids. The V end lost 6 bases, the J end lost 7 bases, and 12 bases lay between the germline ends. CDR1 and CDR2 (germline): SEHNR, FQNEAQ (reference sequence). The DNA for the CDR3 is TGTGCCAGCAGTTTGGGGGCAAATGAAGCTTTCTTT. Translating it yields CASSLGANEAFF.

The table lists this clonotype with many counts. This chain links TRBV28 with TRBJ2-2; 9 positions match TRBD1. With V trimmed by 5 bases and J by 5 bases, 9 bases remained unmatched. From germline, CDR1 is MDHEN and CDR2 SYDVKM. The CDR3 contains 16 residues. Written as DNA, the CDR3 is TGTGCCAGCAGTCTAACCCGGGACAGGGTAACCGGGGAGCTGTTTTTT. Its protein is CASSLTRDRVTGELFF.

This clonotype was seen repeatedly, ten times or more. The chain combines TRBV6-5 with TRBJ2-1; TRBD2 agrees at 7 bases. CDR1 MNHEY and CDR2 SVGAGI come from the germline V gene. V trimming: 2 bases; J trimming: 4 bases; junction bases outside the gene matches: 8. The CDR3 runs to 16 residues. The CDR3 here is CASSYGSSGKYNEQFF. DNA of the CDR3: TGTGCCAGCAGTTACGGGTCTAGCGGAAAATACAATGAGCAGTTCTTC.

This clonotype was seen a handful of times. The V gene is TRBV19, the J gene TRBJ2-1, with 8 bases identical to TRBD2. The CDR3 totals 17 residues. The germline V gene encodes CDR1 LNHDA and CDR2 SQIVND (reference sequence). With 0 bases clipped from V and 6 bases from J, the junction kept 10 bases outside the gene matches. The CDR3, as DNA: TGTGCCAGTAGTATAGATCGACTAGCGCCCCGGTCCAATGAGCAGTTCTTC. Its translation: CASSIDRLAPRSNEQFF.